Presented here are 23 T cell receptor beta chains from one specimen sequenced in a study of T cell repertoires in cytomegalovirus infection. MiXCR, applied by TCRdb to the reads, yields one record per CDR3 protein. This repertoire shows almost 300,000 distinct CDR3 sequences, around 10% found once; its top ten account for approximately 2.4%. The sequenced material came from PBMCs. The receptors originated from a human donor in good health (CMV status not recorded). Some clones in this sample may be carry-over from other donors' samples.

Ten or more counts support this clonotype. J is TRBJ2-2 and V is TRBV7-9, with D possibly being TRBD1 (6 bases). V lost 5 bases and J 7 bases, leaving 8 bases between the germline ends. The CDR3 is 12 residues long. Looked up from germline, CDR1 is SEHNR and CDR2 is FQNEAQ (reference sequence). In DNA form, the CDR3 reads TGTGCCAGCAGCCAGGGGATCGGGGAGCTGTTTTTT. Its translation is CASSQGIGELFF.

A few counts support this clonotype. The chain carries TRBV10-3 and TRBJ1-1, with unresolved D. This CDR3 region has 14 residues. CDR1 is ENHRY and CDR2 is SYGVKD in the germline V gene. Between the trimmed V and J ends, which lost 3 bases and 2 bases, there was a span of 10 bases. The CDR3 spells CAISDHSYNTEAFF. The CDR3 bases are TGTGCCATCAGTGATCACAGTTACAACACTGAAGCTTTCTTT.

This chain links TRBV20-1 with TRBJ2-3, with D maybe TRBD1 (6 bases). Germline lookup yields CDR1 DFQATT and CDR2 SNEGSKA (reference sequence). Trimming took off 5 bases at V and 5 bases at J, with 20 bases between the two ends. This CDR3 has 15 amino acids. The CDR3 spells CSAPPGHRFEDTQYF. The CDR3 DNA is TGCAGTGCTCCCCCGGGACACCGGTTCGAAGATACGCAGTATTTT.

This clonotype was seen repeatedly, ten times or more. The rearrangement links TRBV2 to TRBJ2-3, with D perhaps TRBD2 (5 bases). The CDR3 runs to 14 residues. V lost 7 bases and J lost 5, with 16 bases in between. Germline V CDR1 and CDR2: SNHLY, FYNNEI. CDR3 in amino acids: CASTVFGRGDTQYF. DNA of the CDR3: TGTGCCAGCACGGTTTTCGGCCGGGGAGATACGCAGTATTTT.

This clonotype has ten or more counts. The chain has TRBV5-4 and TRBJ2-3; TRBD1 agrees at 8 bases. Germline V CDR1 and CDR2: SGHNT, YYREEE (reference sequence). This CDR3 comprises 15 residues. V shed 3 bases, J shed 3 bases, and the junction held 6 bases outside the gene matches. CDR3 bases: TGTGCCAGCAGCTCTGACAGGGGACGGACAGATACGCAGTATTTT. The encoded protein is CASSSDRGRTDTQYF. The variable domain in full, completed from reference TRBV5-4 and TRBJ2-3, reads ETGVTQSPTHLIKTRGQQVTLRCSSQSGHNTVSWYQQALGQGPQFIFQYYREEENGRGNFPPRFSGLQFPNYSSELNVNALELDDSALYLCASSSDRGRTDTQYFGPGTRLTVL.

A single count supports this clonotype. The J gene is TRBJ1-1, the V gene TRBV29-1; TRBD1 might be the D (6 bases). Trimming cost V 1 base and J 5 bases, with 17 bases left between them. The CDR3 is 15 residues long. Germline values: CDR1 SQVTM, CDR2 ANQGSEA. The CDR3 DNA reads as TGCAGCGTTGAAGTACGCAGGGGAAGGAATACTGAAGCTTTCTTT. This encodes CSVEVRRGRNTEAFF.

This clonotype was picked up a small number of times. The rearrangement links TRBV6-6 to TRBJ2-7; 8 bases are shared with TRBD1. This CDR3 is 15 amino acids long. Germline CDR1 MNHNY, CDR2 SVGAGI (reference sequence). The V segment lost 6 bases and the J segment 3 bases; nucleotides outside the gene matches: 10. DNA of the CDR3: TGTGCCAGCAGCAAAGGACAGGGCCTCCTCTACGAGCAGTACGTC. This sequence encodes CASSKGQGLLYEQYV.

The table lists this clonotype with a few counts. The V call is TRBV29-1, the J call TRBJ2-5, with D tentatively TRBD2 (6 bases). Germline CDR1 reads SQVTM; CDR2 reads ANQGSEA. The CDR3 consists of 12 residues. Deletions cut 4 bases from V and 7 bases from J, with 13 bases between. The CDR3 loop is CSVGRAGSTQYF. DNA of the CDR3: TGCAGCGTTGGGCGGGCGGGATCGACCCAGTACTTC.

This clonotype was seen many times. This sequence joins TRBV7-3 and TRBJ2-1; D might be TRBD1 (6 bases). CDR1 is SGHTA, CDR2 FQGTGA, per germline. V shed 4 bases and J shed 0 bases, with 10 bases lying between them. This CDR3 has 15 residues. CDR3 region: CASSSTGNSYNEQFF. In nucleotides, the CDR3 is TGTGCCAGCAGCTCTACAGGGAACTCCTACAATGAGCAGTTCTTC.

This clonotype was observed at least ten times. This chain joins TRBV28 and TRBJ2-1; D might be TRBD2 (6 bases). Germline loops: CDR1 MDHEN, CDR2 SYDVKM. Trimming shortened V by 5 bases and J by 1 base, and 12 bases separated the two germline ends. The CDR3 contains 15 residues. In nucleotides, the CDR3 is TGTGCCAGCAGTCCTTTAGCGGTATCCTACAATGAGCAGTTCTTC. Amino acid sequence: CASSPLAVSYNEQFF.

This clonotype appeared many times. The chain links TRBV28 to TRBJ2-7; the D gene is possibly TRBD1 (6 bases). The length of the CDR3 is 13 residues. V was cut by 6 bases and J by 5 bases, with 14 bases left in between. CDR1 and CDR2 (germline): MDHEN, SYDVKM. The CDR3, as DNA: TGTGCCAGCAGAGCTCCGGGACACAACGAGCAGTACGTC. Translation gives CASRAPGHNEQYV.

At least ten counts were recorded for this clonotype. The CDR3 here is CASGSPTRGVETQYF. The CDR3 region has the DNA TGTGCTAGTGGTTCGCCTACCCGGGGCGTAGAGACCCAGTACTTC. The chain recombines TRBV12-5 with TRBJ2-5; either TRBD1 or TRBD2 may fit D (5 bases each). The CDR3 is 15 amino acids. CDR1 is LGHNT and CDR2 is FRNRAP in the germline V gene. V was trimmed by 4 bases and J by 4 bases, leaving 16 bases between them.

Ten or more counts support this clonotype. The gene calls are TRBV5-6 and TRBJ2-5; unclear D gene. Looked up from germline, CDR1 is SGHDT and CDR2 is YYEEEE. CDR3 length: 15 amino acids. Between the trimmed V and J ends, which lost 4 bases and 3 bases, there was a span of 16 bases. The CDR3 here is CASSPITTMEETQYF. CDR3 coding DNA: TGTGCCAGCAGCCCGATCACGACAATGGAAGAGACCCAGTACTTC.

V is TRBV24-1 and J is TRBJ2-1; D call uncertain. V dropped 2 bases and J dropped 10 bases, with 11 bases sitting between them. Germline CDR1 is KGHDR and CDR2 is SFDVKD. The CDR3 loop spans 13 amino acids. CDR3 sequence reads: CATSDWSGREQFF. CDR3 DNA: TGTGCCACCAGTGATTGGTCTGGTCGAGAGCAGTTCTTC.

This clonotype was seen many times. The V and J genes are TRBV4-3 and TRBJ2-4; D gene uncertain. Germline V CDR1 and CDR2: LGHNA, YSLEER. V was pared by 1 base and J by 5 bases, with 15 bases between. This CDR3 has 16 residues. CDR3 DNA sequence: TGCGCCAGCAGCCAAGGACCCCCTCGACCCGAAAACATTCAGTACTTC. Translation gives CASSQGPPRPENIQYF.

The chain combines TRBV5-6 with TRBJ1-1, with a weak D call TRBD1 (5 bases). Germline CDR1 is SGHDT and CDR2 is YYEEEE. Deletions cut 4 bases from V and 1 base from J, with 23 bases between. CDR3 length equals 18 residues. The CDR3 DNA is TGTGCCAGCAGCCTAACTGTGAGGACGGGGGATAGGAACACTGAAGCTTTCTTT. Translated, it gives CASSLTVRTGDRNTEAFF.

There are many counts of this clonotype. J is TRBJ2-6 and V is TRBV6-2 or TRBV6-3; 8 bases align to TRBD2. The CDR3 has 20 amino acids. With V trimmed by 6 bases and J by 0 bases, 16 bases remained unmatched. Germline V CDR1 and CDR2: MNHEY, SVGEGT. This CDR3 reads CASSRAIGGGLGSGANVLTF. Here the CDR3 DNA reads TGTGCCAGCAGCCGCGCCATCGGGGGGGGACTCGGCTCTGGGGCCAACGTCCTGACTTTC.

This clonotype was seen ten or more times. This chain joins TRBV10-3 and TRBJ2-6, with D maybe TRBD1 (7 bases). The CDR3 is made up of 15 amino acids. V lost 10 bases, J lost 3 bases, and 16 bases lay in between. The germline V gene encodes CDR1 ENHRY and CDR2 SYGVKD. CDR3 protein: CATVEGARGANVLTF. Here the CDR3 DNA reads TGTGCCACCGTGGAGGGGGCTCGTGGGGCCAACGTCCTGACTTTC.

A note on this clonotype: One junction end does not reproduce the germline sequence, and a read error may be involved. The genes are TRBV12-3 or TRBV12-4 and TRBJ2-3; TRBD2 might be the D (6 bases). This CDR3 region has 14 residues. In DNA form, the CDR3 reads TGTGCCAGCAGCGGGGGTTTTGGAACAGAAACGCAGTATTTT. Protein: CASSGGFGTETQYF.

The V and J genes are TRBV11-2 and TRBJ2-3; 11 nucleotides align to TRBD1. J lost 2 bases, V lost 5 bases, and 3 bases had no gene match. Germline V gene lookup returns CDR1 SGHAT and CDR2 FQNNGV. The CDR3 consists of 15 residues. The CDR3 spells CASSPDRGLTDTQYF. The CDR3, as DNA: TGTGCCAGCAGCCCGGACAGGGGGCTCACAGATACGCAGTATTTT.

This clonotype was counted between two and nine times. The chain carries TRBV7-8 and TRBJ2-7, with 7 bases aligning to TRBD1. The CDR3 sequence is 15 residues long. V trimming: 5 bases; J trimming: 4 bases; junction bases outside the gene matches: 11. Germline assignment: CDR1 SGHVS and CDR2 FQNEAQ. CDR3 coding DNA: TGTGCCAGCAGCGCCCGACAGGGCTCGATGTACGAGCAGTACGTC. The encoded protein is CASSARQGSMYEQYV.

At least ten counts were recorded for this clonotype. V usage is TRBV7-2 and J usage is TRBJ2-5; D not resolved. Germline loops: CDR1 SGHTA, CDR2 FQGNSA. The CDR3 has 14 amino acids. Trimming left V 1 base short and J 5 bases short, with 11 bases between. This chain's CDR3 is CASSLEAGWETQYF. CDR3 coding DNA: TGTGCCAGCAGCTTAGAGGCAGGTTGGGAGACCCAGTACTTC.

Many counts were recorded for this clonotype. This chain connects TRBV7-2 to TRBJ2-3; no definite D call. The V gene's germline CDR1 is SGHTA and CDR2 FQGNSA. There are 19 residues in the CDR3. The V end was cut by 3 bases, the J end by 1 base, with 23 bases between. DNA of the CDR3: TGTGCCAGCAGCTTTGGCTACCGTACGGCGTCGGTTGGCACAGATACGCAGTATTTT. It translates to CASSFGYRTASVGTDTQYF.